This T cell receptor (beta chain) was obtained from a study of blood T cell repertoires in COVID-19. Study overall: Samples taken during acute and convalescent COVID-19 were collected in the United States, Italy and Spain. From T cells, B-cell-depleted T cells, or PBMCs came the material, which was cDNA or gDNA.

The germline CDR1 and CDR2 sequences are PRHDT and FYEKMQ (reference sequence). The CDR3 runs 15 residues. V lost 4 bases to trimming and J lost 0 bases, with 10 bases between them. Original processing notes: Researchers report that nucleated cell counts were estimated from reference gene primer amplification. Sequencing used immunoSEQ multiplex PCR; TCRdb keeps in-frame clones, though not all of them. The V and J calls and clone size are taken from that table; D and trimming were inferred from the DNA. The repertoire consists of about 110,000 clones, with less than 85% occurring once and the leading ten covering 18%.

The TCR comes from a woman aged 55 to 70 with acute or convalescent COVID-19. Sequenced input: peripheral blood. V usage is TRBV13 and J usage is TRBJ1-3; the D is unclear. The CDR3 sequence is CASSSSPSSGNTIYF. DNA of the CDR3: TGTGCCAGCAGCTCATCACCGAGCTCTGGAAACACCATATATTTT. Complete variable domain (other parts from reference TRBV13 and TRBJ1-3): AAGVIQSPRHLIKEKRETATLKCYPIPRHDTVYWYQQGPGQDPQFLISFYEKMQSDKGSIPDRFSAQQFSDYHSELNMSSLELGDSALYFCASSSSPSSGNTIYFGEGSWLTVV.